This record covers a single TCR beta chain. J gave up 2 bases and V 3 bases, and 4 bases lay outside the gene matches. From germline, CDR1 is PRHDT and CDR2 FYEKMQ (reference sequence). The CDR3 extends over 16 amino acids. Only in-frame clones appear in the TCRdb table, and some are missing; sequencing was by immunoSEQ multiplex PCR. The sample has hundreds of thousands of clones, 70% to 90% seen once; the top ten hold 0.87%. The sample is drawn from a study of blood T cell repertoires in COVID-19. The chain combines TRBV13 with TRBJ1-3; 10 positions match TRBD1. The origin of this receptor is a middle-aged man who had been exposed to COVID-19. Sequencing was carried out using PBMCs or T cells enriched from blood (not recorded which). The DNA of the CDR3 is TGTGCCAGCAGCTTGACGGACAGGGGGGCTGGAAACACCATATATTTT. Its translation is CASSLTDRGAGNTIYF.